The clone carrying this T cell receptor (beta chain) was detected only a few times. Its specificity is not known. CDR1 and CDR2 from the germline V gene are SGHRS and YFSETQ. The V and J ends lost 4 bases and 2 bases respectively, with 13 bases between them. The CDR3 length is 15 residues. The data derive from a study of CD8+ T cells in alopecia areata. The study, taken as a whole, reports: Across lesional scalp, and particularly alopecia totalis/universalis, clonality surpassed that of normal scalp.

Lesional scalp punch biopsies and peripheral blood came from alopecia areata patients. The sequencing template was cDNA reverse transcribed from extracted RNA. Produced via immunoSEQ multiplex PCR; TCRdb's table is partial and in-frame only. The top ten clones hold roughly 15% of a sample with about 12,000 clones, roughly 55% of them seen once. The sequence was obtained from a human donor with alopecia areata. The sequenced material came from skin. This chain joins TRBV5-1 and TRBJ1-5; tentative D call: TRBD1 (6 bases). The CDR3 is CASSRGAGGNQPQHF. CDR3 bases: TGCGCCAGCAGCAGGGGGGCAGGGGGCAATCAGCCCCAGCATTTT.